The 5 T cell receptor beta chains below come from one sample, sequenced in a study of blood T cell repertoires in COVID-19. TCRdb keeps only in-frame clones here, not all; method: immunoSEQ multiplex PCR. Of almost 95,000 clones listed, 72% are singletons. Sequenced sample: peripheral blood. These receptor sequences come from a woman aged 55-69 years in a cohort sampled during active or convalescent COVID-19.

This clone occurred a few times. This chain uses TRBV7-9 with TRBJ1-6, with D uncertain. V lost 1 base to trimming and J lost 9 bases, with 7 bases between them. The CDR3 sequence is 13 residues long. Per germline, CDR1 SEHNR and CDR2 FQNEAQ (reference sequence). The CDR3 spells CASSLERVSPLHF. The CDR3 DNA sequence: TGTGCCAGCAGCTTAGAGCGGGTTTCACCCCTCCACTTT.

This clone was recorded once. The CDR3 nucleotides read TGTGCCTGGAGTGTACGGCTCAGGAGGGGCACTGAAGCTTTCTTT. Its translation: CAWSVRLRRGTEAFF. The chain combines TRBV30 with TRBJ1-1; D might be TRBD1 (5 bases). The CDR3 is 15 amino acids. Germline V gene data show CDR1 as GTSNPN and CDR2 as SVGIG (reference sequence). V was shortened by 0 bases and J by 4 bases, with 15 bases between the two germline ends. Together with reference TRBV30 and TRBJ1-1, the CDR3 gives the full variable domain: SQTIHQWPATLVQPVGSPLSLECTVEGTSNPNLYWYRQAAGRGLQLLFYSVGIGQISSEVPQNLSASRPQDRQFILSSKKLLLSDSGFYLCAWSVRLRRGTEAFFGQGTRLTVV.

The chain combines TRBV6-1 with TRBJ2-5, with 12 bases fitting TRBD2. Germline CDR1 and CDR2: MNHNS and SASEGT. Losses at the gene ends were 4 bases for V and 1 base for J; bases not matched to a gene: 10. The length of the CDR3 is 18 residues. For the CDR3, the DNA is TGTGCCAGCAGTGGCACCCGACTAGCGGGGGCTGTCCAAGAGACCCAGTACTTC. It encodes CASSGTRLAGAVQETQYF.

V and J are TRBV6-5 and TRBJ1-6, with unresolved D. CDR3 length: 16 amino acids. V lost 2 bases and J 4 bases, leaving 12 bases between the germline ends. In germline, CDR1 is MNHEY, CDR2 SVGAGI. In nucleotides, the CDR3 is TGTGCCAGCAGTTACACGCCCTATTCTTATAATTCACCCCTCCACTTT. Its translation: CASSYTPYSYNSPLHF.

This clone showed up just a few times. J is TRBJ1-1 and V is TRBV27, with D hard to call. Germline values: CDR1 MNHEY, CDR2 SMNVEV (reference sequence). The CDR3 consists of 13 residues. Trimming removed 5 bases at V and 1 base at J, with 8 bases between. CDR3 residues: CASSPRRNTEAFF. The CDR3 bases are TGTGCCAGCAGTCCCCGCAGGAACACTGAAGCTTTCTTT.